This T cell receptor (beta chain) was sequenced during a study of T cell responses to AZD1222 COVID-19 vaccine. About the research overall: Both about-4-week and about-12-week second-dose recipients were combined.

As to this clone: Its antigen remains unknown.

TCRdb's table, derived via immunoSEQ multiplex PCR, lists solely in-frame clones and lacks some. There are approximately 120,000 clones in the sample; 85% to 90% occur only once, and around a quarter lies in the top ten. Germline V gene sequence: CDR1 SGHRS, CDR2 YFSETQ. This CDR3 spans 14 amino acids. Trimming removed 4 bases at V and 4 bases at J, with 13 bases between. Notes on the study in general: Among the donors, most were white British and more were female, and clonal diversity was possibly underestimated. Repertoire sampling happened only post peak T cell response.

The sequence was obtained from an adult in good health. The sequencing here drew on peripheral blood, taken on day 0 of AZD1222 vaccination. V usage is TRBV5-1 and J usage is TRBJ2-3; D assignment may be TRBD1 or TRBD2 (7 bases each). CDR3 amino acids: CASSPGGGSDTQYF. CDR3 coding DNA: TGCGCCAGCAGCCCAGGGGGGGGCTCAGATACGCAGTATTTT.